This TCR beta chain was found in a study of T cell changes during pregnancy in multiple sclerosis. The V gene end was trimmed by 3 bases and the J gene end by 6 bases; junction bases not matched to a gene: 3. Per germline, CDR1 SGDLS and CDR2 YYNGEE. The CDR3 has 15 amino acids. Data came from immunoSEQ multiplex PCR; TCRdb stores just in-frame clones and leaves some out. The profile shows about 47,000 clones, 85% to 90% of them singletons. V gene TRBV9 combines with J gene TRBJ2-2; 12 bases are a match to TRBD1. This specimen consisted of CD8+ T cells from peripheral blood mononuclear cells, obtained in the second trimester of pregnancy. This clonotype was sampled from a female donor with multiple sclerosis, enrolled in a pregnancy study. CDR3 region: CASSARDRGPGELFF. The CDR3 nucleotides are TGTGCCAGCAGCGCTCGGGACAGGGGGCCCGGGGAGCTGTTTTTT.